This TCR beta chain was profiled in a study of control samples from healthy donors and cancer patients. This clone was found once. Clones were read by immunoSEQ multiplex PCR, and TCRdb kept only the in-frame ones, dropping some. The data show fewer than 200,000 clones, roughly 90% seen once. The germline V gene encodes CDR1 SGHDN and CDR2 FVKESK. Trimming cost V 1 base and J 3 bases; bases outside gene matches: 9. The CDR3 covers 18 residues. Sample: blood. The source of this sequence is a man aged 25 to 40 in good health. The rearrangement links TRBV14 to TRBJ2-2; 9 nucleotides line up with TRBD2. The CDR3 DNA sequence: TGTGCCAGCAGCCAAGTGGTGGTAGCGGGAGTAGACACCGGGGAGCTGTTTTTT. It translates to CASSQVVVAGVDTGELFF.